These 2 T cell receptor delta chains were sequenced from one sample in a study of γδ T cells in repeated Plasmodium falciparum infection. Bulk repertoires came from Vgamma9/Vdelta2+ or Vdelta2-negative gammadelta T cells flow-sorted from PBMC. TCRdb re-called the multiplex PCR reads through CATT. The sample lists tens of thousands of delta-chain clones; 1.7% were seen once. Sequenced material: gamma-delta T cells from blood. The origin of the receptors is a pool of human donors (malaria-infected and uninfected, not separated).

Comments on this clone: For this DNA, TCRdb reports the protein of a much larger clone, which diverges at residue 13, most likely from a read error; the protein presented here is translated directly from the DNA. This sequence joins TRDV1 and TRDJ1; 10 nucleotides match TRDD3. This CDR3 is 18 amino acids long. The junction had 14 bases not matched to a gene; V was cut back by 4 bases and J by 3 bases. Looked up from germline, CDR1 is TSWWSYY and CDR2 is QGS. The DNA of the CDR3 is TGTGCTCTTGGGGGGCCTTCATACTGGGGGATCTTCGCCGATAAACTCATCTTT. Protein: CALGGPSYWGIFADKLIF.

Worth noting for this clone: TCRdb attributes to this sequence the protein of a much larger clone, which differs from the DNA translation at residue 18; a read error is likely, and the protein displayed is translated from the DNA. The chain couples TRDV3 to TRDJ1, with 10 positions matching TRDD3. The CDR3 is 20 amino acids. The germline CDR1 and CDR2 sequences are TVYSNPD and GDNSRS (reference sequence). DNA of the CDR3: TGTGCCTTTACGGCCTTCTCCCAATTGTACTGGGGGATGAACACCGATAAACCCATCTTT. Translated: CAFTAFSQLYWGMNTDKPIF.